These 22 T cell receptor beta chains were sequenced from one sample in a study of blood T cell repertoires in COVID-19. Sequenced by immunoSEQ multiplex PCR; TCRdb stores in-frame clones only, minus some. The top ten clones hold 1% to 1.5% of a sample with roughly 320,000 clones, around 84% of them seen once. Sequences were obtained from peripheral blood. The source is a man in his 70s with acute or convalescent COVID-19.

This chain uses TRBV10-3 with TRBJ1-6; D is unresolved. The CDR3 length is 14 residues. V was pared by 7 bases and J by 6 bases, with 13 bases between. Per the germline V gene, CDR1 is ENHRY and CDR2 is SYGVKD. This chain's CDR3 is CAITSGVGNSPLHF. Here the CDR3 DNA reads TGTGCCATCACGAGCGGAGTGGGTAATTCACCCCTCCACTTT.

This sequence joins TRBV9 and TRBJ2-1; 7 nucleotides match TRBD2. The V gene's germline CDR1 is SGDLS and CDR2 YYNGEE. V lost 2 bases and J lost 3; bases outside the gene matches: 11. CDR3 length: 17 amino acids. CDR3 DNA: TGTGCCAGCAGCGTGGGGGGAGGGGCGAACCTCTACAATGAGCAGTTCTTC. This codes for CASSVGGGANLYNEQFF.

The DNA for the CDR3 is TGTGCCAGCAGTTACTCGAAAGGGGGTAGGGAAACTGAAGCTTTCTTT. Its translation is CASSYSKGGRETEAFF. This chain joins TRBV6-6 and TRBJ1-1; tentatively, D is TRBD1 (6 bases). Trimming pared 0 bases from V and 5 bases from J, leaving 16 bases between. The CDR3 covers 16 residues. Germline values: CDR1 MNHNY, CDR2 SVGAGI (reference sequence).

The J gene is TRBJ2-1, the V gene TRBV3-1 (or the pseudogene TRBV3-2); 7 bases are a match to TRBD2. Unmatched junction bases numbered 9, after V lost 3 bases and J lost 4 bases. Germline V lookup: CDR1 LGHDT, CDR2 YNNKEL (reference sequence). The CDR3 covers 16 residues. In nucleotides, the CDR3 is TGTGCCAGCAGCCATTCACGGGGGGTCTTATACAATGAGCAGTTCTTC. Translation: CASSHSRGVLYNEQFF.

The chain recombines TRBV5-1 with TRBJ1-2; 9 bases are shared with TRBD1. Germline V gene data show CDR1 as SGHRS and CDR2 as YFSETQ. The J segment lost 4 bases and the V segment lost 4 bases, leaving 8 bases of the junction unmatched. This CDR3 contains 15 residues. The CDR3 nucleotides read TGCGCCAGCAGCAGGGACAGGGACTATTCCTATGGCTACACCTTC. Protein: CASSRDRDYSYGYTF.

The chain couples TRBV5-1 to TRBJ1-2; 8 bases fit TRBD1. The germline V gene encodes CDR1 SGHRS and CDR2 YFSETQ. The CDR3 loop spans 13 amino acids. The J segment lost 3 bases and the V segment lost 3 bases, leaving 1 base of the junction unmatched. The CDR3 reads CASSSQGDYGYTF. The CDR3 DNA follows: TGCGCCAGCAGCTCACAGGGGGACTATGGCTACACCTTC. The whole variable domain, remainder taken from reference TRBV5-1 and TRBJ1-2, is KAGVTQTPRYLIKTRGQQVTLSCSPISGHRSVSWYQQTPGQGLQFLFEYFSETQRNKGNFPGRFSGRQFSNSRSEMNVSTLELGDSALYLCASSSQGDYGYTFGSGTRLTVV.

This chain connects TRBV29-1 to TRBJ2-3; TRBD2 might be the D (6 bases). The CDR3 sequence is 13 residues long. CDR1 and CDR2 from the germline V gene are SQVTM and ANQGSEA. The ends were cut back, 4 bases at V and 1 base at J, with 9 bases in the middle. DNA for the CDR3: TGCAGCGTTGTGCGGGGAGGCACAGATACGCAGTATTTT. Translating it yields CSVVRGGTDTQYF.

The CDR3 sequence is CASSPARDIIPETQYF. The CDR3 DNA is TGTGCCAGCAGCCCCGCCCGGGACATCATCCCAGAGACCCAGTACTTC. The chain joins TRBV28 to TRBJ2-5; maybe TRBD1 (6 bases). The CDR3 sequence is 16 residues long. Deletions cut 6 bases from V and 4 bases from J, with 21 bases between. In germline, CDR1 is MDHEN, CDR2 SYDVKM.

The chain has TRBV6-6 and TRBJ2-7, with a possible D match to TRBD1 (6 bases). V was shortened by 2 bases and J by 7 bases, with 12 bases between the two germline ends. From germline, CDR1 is MNHNY and CDR2 SVGAGI (reference sequence). CDR3 length equals 13 residues. CDR3 bases: TGTGCCAGCAGTTACGGGGGCGTGGGGGAGCAGTACTTC. Residues: CASSYGGVGEQYF.

V is TRBV9 and J is TRBJ2-1; 7 nucleotides align to TRBD1. The V and J ends lost 2 bases and 2 bases, in that order; junction bases with no gene match: 4. The germline V gene has CDR1 SGDLS and CDR2 YYNGEE. This CDR3 spans 15 amino acids. CDR3 DNA sequence: TGTGCCAGCAGCGTGGGACAGACTACCTACAATGAGCAGTTCTTC. Its protein product is CASSVGQTTYNEQFF. Full variable domain (remainder filled in from reference TRBV9 and TRBJ2-1): DSGVTQTPKHLITATGQRVTLRCSPRSGDLSVYWYQQSLDQGLQFLIQYYNGEERAKGNILERFSAQQFPDLHSELNLSSLELGDSALYFCASSVGQTTYNEQFFGPGTRLTVL.

The chain carries TRBV28 and TRBJ1-3; D unresolved. This CDR3 contains 16 residues. Trimming cost V 8 bases and J 0 bases, with 17 bases left between them. CDR1 MDHEN and CDR2 SYDVKM come from the germline V gene. The CDR3 bases are TGTGCCAGCGTCAACTGGGGAGACTACTCTGGAAACACCATATATTTT. Translated, it gives CASVNWGDYSGNTIYF. Full variable domain (remainder filled in from reference TRBV28 and TRBJ1-3): DVKVTQSSRYLVKRTGEKVFLECVQDMDHENMFWYRQDPGLGLRLIYFSYDVKMKEKGDIPEGYSVSREKKERFSLILESASTNQTSMYLCASVNWGDYSGNTIYFGEGSWLTVV.

This clone was seen once. V is TRBV9 and J is TRBJ2-7; 9 nucleotides agree with TRBD1. This CDR3 contains 18 residues. After removal of 4 bases from V and 9 bases from J, the junction contained 23 bases not matched to a gene. From germline, CDR1 is SGDLS and CDR2 YYNGEE. This CDR3 is CASSQSPGTGLSPTGQYF. Here the CDR3 DNA reads TGTGCCAGCAGCCAAAGTCCCGGGACAGGGCTCTCTCCGACTGGGCAGTACTTC.

The chain couples TRBV6-2 or TRBV6-3 to TRBJ1-3; D is unresolved. CDR3 length: 14 residues. CDR1 MNHEY and CDR2 SVGEGT come from the germline V gene. V gave up 2 bases and J gave up 3 bases, with 8 bases separating them. The CDR3: CASSYDGNGNTIYF. DNA for the CDR3: TGTGCCAGCAGTTACGACGGGAATGGAAACACCATATATTTT.

V is TRBV25-1 and J is TRBJ1-4; D perhaps matches TRBD1 (6 bases). This CDR3 is built from 14 residues. Germline CDR1 is MGHDK and CDR2 is SYGVNS. Trimming left V 3 bases short and J 8 bases short, with 13 bases between. This CDR3 is CASSDRGAWEKLFF. CDR3 DNA: TGTGCCAGCAGTGACAGGGGCGCTTGGGAAAAACTGTTTTTT.

This rearrangement joins TRBV7-2 to TRBJ1-2; tentative D call: TRBD1 (6 bases). This CDR3 has 16 residues. From germline, CDR1 is SGHTA and CDR2 FQGNSA. The V end was cut by 4 bases, the J end by 7 bases, with 22 bases between. CDR3 sequence reads: CASSSPPLGGLSGYTF. CDR3 nucleotides: TGTGCCAGCAGCTCACCCCCCTTGGGGGGGCTGTCTGGCTACACCTTC. The full variable domain, its missing parts supplied by reference TRBV7-2 and TRBJ1-2, is GAGVSQSPSNKVTEKGKDVELRCDPISGHTALYWYRQSLGQGLEFLIYFQGNSAPDKSGLPSDRFSAERTGGSVSTLTIQRTQQEDSAVYLCASSSPPLGGLSGYTFGSGTRLTVV.

This chain joins TRBV3-1 (or the pseudogene TRBV3-2) and TRBJ1-1; D is uncertain. CDR3 length: 14 amino acids. With 4 bases removed from V and 1 base from J, the gap between germline ends came to 10 bases. Germline CDR1 is LGHDT and CDR2 is YNNKEL (reference sequence). The CDR3 is CASSRPGGNTEAFF. CDR3 bases: TGTGCCAGCAGCCGCCCGGGTGGGAACACTGAAGCTTTCTTT.

The rearrangement joins TRBV9 to TRBJ1-1; TRBD1 agrees at 8 bases. Germline CDR1 reads SGDLS; CDR2 reads YYNGEE. J was trimmed by 3 bases and V by 1 base; bases with no gene match: 2. The CDR3 length is 14 residues. CDR3 in amino acids: CASSVNRGDTEAFF. CDR3 sequence (DNA): TGTGCCAGCAGCGTAAACAGGGGGGACACTGAAGCTTTCTTT.

The genes are TRBV3-1 (or the pseudogene TRBV3-2) and TRBJ2-7, with D tentatively TRBD1 (6 bases). The germline V and J ends were trimmed by 4 bases and 7 bases, with 11 bases remaining between them. CDR1 and CDR2 from the germline V gene are LGHDT and YNNKEL (reference sequence). The CDR3 sequence is 12 residues long. CDR3 in DNA: TGTGCCAGCAGCCTAAACAGGGATGAGCAGTACTTC. Translated, it gives CASSLNRDEQYF.

The chain combines TRBV5-8 with TRBJ2-1; 8 nucleotides agree with TRBD2. Germline values: CDR1 SGHTS, CDR2 YDEGEE. The length of the CDR3 is 16 residues. V lost 9 bases, J lost 6 bases, and 17 bases stayed unmatched. DNA for the CDR3: TGTGCCACCTCACTCCGGGGGGGACTAGTTGTCAATGAGCAGTTCTTC. It yields the protein CATSLRGGLVVNEQFF. Full variable domain (missing parts from reference TRBV5-8 and TRBJ2-1): EAGVTQSPTHLIKTRGQQATLRCSPISGHTSVYWYQQALGLGLQFLLWYDEGEERNRGNFPPRFSGRQFPNYSSELNVNALELEDSALYLCATSLRGGLVVNEQFFGPGTRLTVL.

This clone has a handful of counts. J is TRBJ2-1 and V is TRBV19, with D maybe TRBD2 (7 bases). With 11 bases removed from V and 0 bases from J, the gap between germline ends came to 14 bases. There are 14 residues in the CDR3. Germline values: CDR1 LNHDA, CDR2 SQIVND (reference sequence). This chain's CDR3 is CASRGGSSYNEQFF. CDR3 DNA: TGTGCCTCAAGGGGGGGTAGCTCCTACAATGAGCAGTTCTTC.

The chain links TRBV21-1 to TRBJ1-1. TRBV21-1 constitutes a pseudogene. The CDR3 runs to 10 residues. CDR3 DNA: TGTGCCAGAATTCGCACTGAAGCTTTCTTT. It yields the protein CARIRTEAFF.

The chain links TRBV5-1 to TRBJ2-2; perhaps TRBD2 as D (5 bases). The V gene's germline CDR1 is SGHRS and CDR2 YFSETQ. Trimming stripped 4 bases from V and 7 bases from J, with 17 bases between. This CDR3 region has 15 residues. Here the CDR3 DNA reads TGCGCCAGCAGCCCCGAGCCCGCCCGGGGCGGGGAGCTGTTTTTT. Translating it yields CASSPEPARGGELFF. Based on the CDR3 plus reference TRBV5-1 and TRBJ2-2, the full variable domain is KAGVTQTPRYLIKTRGQQVTLSCSPISGHRSVSWYQQTPGQGLQFLFEYFSETQRNKGNFPGRFSGRQFSNSRSEMNVSTLELGDSALYLCASSPEPARGGELFFGEGSRLTVL.